These 15 T cell receptor beta chains were all obtained from the same sample, sequenced in a study of lymphopenia after photon versus proton radiotherapy. Method: immunoSEQ multiplex PCR; TCRdb's copy keeps in-frame clones and lacks some. Of more than 60,000 clones listed, more than 75% were seen once; the top ten hold 2% to 3%. Here the sequenced sample was peripheral blood, taken from a patient treated with photon-based radiotherapy. The receptors come from a man aged 35 to 55 with gastric cancer.

This clone has just a few counts. The chain combines TRBV4-2 with TRBJ1-2; no firm D call. Trimming removed 1 base at V and 4 bases at J, with 13 bases between. The CDR3 runs 15 residues. The germline gives CDR1 LGHNA, CDR2 YNFKEQ. The CDR3 DNA reads TGTGCCAGCAGCCAAGCACGAGGGTTGGGCTATGGCTACACCTTC. Encoded protein: CASSQARGLGYGYTF.

The V and J genes are TRBV7-3 and TRBJ1-6; D call uncertain. Germline V gene data show CDR1 as SGHTA and CDR2 as FQGTGA. There are 13 residues in the CDR3. V shed 1 base and J shed 9 bases, with 7 bases lying between them. The CDR3 sequence is CASSLSSSSPLHF. The DNA of the CDR3 is TGTGCCAGCAGCTTAAGTTCCTCTTCACCCCTCCACTTT.

The chain joins TRBV11-1 to TRBJ2-5; 7 bases are shared with TRBD1. This CDR3 region has 14 residues. V lost 4 bases and J lost 1; bases outside the gene matches: 3. Germline lookup yields CDR1 SGHAT and CDR2 FQDESV (reference sequence). The CDR3 spells CASSWGTAQETQYF. The CDR3 DNA reads TGTGCCAGCAGCTGGGGGACAGCCCAAGAGACCCAGTACTTC.

This clone is a singleton in its sample. The chain combines TRBV30 with TRBJ1-1; TRBD1 aligns across 9 bases. V dropped 5 bases and J dropped 0; count of bases not matched to a gene: 4. Germline values: CDR1 GTSNPN, CDR2 SVGIG (reference sequence). The CDR3 is 14 residues long. For the CDR3, the DNA is TGTGCCTGGGGACAGGGGAAGGTGAACACTGAAGCTTTCTTT. Translated: CAWGQGKVNTEAFF.

V usage is TRBV9 and J usage is TRBJ2-6, with D uncertain. Germline CDR1 SGDLS, CDR2 YYNGEE. The CDR3 extends over 15 amino acids. Trimming took 1 base from V and 0 from J, leaving 5 bases between them. The CDR3 DNA is TGTGCCAGCAGCGTATATAACTCTGGGGCCAACGTCCTGACTTTC. Protein product: CASSVYNSGANVLTF.

The chain joins TRBV4-1 to TRBJ1-1; the D gene is possibly TRBD1 (6 bases). From germline, CDR1 is MGHRA and CDR2 YSYEKL. V lost 0 bases to trimming and J lost 2 bases, with 13 bases between them. The CDR3 contains 16 residues. For the CDR3, the DNA is TGCGCCAGCAGCCAAGATCGGACAGCGGACAACACTGAAGCTTTCTTT. Translating it yields CASSQDRTADNTEAFF.

J is TRBJ1-1 and V is TRBV11-2, with a tentative D call TRBD1 (6 bases). The CDR3 consists of 13 residues. Deletions cut 8 bases from V and 5 bases from J, with 15 bases between. The germline V gene has CDR1 SGHAT and CDR2 FQNNGV. The CDR3 loop is CASHRGGLTEAFF. CDR3 coding DNA: TGTGCCAGCCACCGGGGGGGGCTGACTGAAGCTTTCTTT.

V and J are TRBV7-9 and TRBJ2-3; the match to TRBD2 covers 9 bases. The J segment lost 4 bases and the V segment lost 2 bases, leaving 7 bases of the junction unmatched. Germline V gene sequence: CDR1 SEHNR, CDR2 FQNEAQ (reference sequence). CDR3 length: 16 residues. The CDR3 spells CASSLFGGGAPDTQYF. The CDR3 nucleotides are TGTGCCAGCAGCTTATTCGGCGGGGGGGCCCCAGATACGCAGTATTTT.

The chain is built from TRBV9 and TRBJ1-6; 7 positions match TRBD1. The CDR3 sequence is 16 residues long. Germline CDR1 SGDLS, CDR2 YYNGEE. The trim removed 3 bases at V and 9 bases at J, leaving 12 bases unmatched. The CDR3 spells CASSGQGSVSGSPLHF. The CDR3 DNA is TGTGCCAGCAGCGGACAGGGTAGTGTTTCGGGTTCACCCCTCCACTTT.

This chain uses TRBV7-9 with TRBJ2-7, with D tentatively TRBD1 or TRBD2 (5 bases each). Deletions cut 1 base from V and 1 base from J, with 11 bases between. Germline V gene sequence: CDR1 SEHNR, CDR2 FQNEAQ (reference sequence). The CDR3 sequence is 15 residues long. CDR3 sequence reads: CASSLGGVLSYEQYF. The CDR3, as DNA: TGTGCCAGCAGCTTAGGAGGGGTTCTTTCCTACGAGCAGTACTTC.

The chain combines TRBV18 with TRBJ1-1, with 8 positions matching TRBD1. Germline values: CDR1 KGHSH, CDR2 LQKENI. The CDR3 length is 15 residues. The V segment lost 3 bases and the J segment 0 bases; nucleotides outside the gene matches: 3. The CDR3 here is CASSPSGGMNTEAFF. The CDR3 nucleotides are TGTGCCAGCTCACCCTCAGGGGGCATGAACACTGAAGCTTTCTTT.

V is TRBV5-4 and J is TRBJ2-3; possible D gene TRBD1, 5 bases. Germline lookup yields CDR1 SGHNT and CDR2 YYREEE (reference sequence). Deletions cut 0 bases from V and 4 bases from J, with 6 bases between. This CDR3 region has 13 residues. Here the CDR3 reads CASSLEGADTQYF. CDR3 sequence (DNA): TGTGCCAGCAGCTTGGAAGGGGCAGATACGCAGTATTTT.

V usage is TRBV5-8 and J usage is TRBJ1-5, with D uncertain. The CDR3 spans 15 residues. V shed 4 bases and J shed 0 bases, with 11 bases lying between them. The V gene's germline CDR1 is SGHTS and CDR2 YDEGEE. The CDR3 loop is CASSPGRISNQPQHF. DNA for the CDR3: TGTGCCAGCAGCCCAGGACGGATTAGCAATCAGCCCCAGCATTTT.

The chain combines TRBV11-2 with TRBJ2-7; D is possibly TRBD1 (6 bases). CDR1 is SGHAT and CDR2 is FQNNGV in the germline V gene. V shed 4 bases and J shed 3 bases, with 10 bases lying between them. The CDR3 spans 13 residues. For the CDR3, the DNA is TGTGCCAGCAGCTCCTGGACAGACTACGAGCAGTACTTC. It translates to CASSSWTDYEQYF.

CDR3 region: CASSSSGVPYNEQFF. The CDR3 DNA follows: TGTGCCAGCAGCTCCTCAGGGGTTCCTTACAATGAGCAGTTCTTC. The chain has TRBV5-5 and TRBJ2-1; TRBD1 might be the D (6 bases). Germline V lookup: CDR1 SGHKS, CDR2 YYEKEE (reference sequence). This CDR3 is built from 15 residues. Between the trimmed V and J ends, which lost 3 bases and 4 bases, there was a span of 14 bases.